This TCR beta chain was captured in a study of T cell changes during pregnancy in multiple sclerosis. Sequencing used immunoSEQ multiplex PCR; TCRdb keeps in-frame clones, though not all of them. The sample lists approximately 110,000 clones, roughly 92% occurring once. The CDR3 totals 15 residues. Germline CDR1 and CDR2: SEHNR and FQNEAQ (reference sequence). V lost 5 bases, J lost 4 bases, and 17 bases lay in between. This receptor was obtained from a female donor with multiple sclerosis, enrolled in a pregnancy study. Sequencing used peripheral blood, obtained after pregnancy. The chain couples TRBV7-9 to TRBJ2-5; D not certain. CDR3 DNA: TGTGCCAGCAGCCCGAAGACAAGGTTGGGAGAGACCCAGTACTTC. Translated, it gives CASSPKTRLGETQYF.